The following is a T cell receptor beta chain sequence with its context. Trimming at V came to 4 bases and at J to 3 bases, leaving 12 bases not matched to a gene. The CDR3 is 17 amino acids. CDR1 LGHDT and CDR2 YNNKEL come from the germline V gene (reference sequence). The data belong to a study of blood T cell repertoires in COVID-19. Study at large: T cells, B-cell-depleted T cells, or PBMCs supplied cDNA or gDNA.

Here immunoSEQ multiplex PCR was the method, and the copy in TCRdb shows in-frame clones only, minus some. The sample shows tens of thousands of clones, more than 60% of them seen only once. The specimen sequenced was peripheral blood. This TCR came from a woman aged 80 or over with active or convalescent COVID-19. This chain uses TRBV3-1 (or the pseudogene TRBV3-2) with TRBJ2-1; 7 positions match TRBD2. The DNA for the CDR3 is TGTGCCAGCAGCCGCGAACGGGTAGCGGGTAACTACAATGAGCAGTTCTTC. It is translated as CASSRERVAGNYNEQFF.